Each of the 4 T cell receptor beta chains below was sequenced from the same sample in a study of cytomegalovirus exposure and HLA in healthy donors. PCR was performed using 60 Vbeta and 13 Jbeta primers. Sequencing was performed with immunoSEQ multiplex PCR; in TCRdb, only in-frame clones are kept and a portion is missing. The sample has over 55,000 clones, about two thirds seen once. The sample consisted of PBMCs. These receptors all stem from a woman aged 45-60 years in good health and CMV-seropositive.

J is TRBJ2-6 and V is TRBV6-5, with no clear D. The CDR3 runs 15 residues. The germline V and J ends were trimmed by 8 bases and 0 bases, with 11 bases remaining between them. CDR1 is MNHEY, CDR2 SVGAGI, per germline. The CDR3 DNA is TGTGCCAGCTGTGACTCGAGCTCTGGGGCCAACGTCCTGACTTTC. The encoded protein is CASCDSSSGANVLTF.

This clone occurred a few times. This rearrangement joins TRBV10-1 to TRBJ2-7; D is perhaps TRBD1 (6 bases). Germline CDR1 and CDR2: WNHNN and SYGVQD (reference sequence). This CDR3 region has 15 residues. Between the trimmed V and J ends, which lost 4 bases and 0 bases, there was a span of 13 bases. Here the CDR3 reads CASSGGTSSSYEQYF. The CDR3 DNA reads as TGCGCCAGCAGTGGGGGGACATCGAGCTCCTACGAGCAGTACTTC.

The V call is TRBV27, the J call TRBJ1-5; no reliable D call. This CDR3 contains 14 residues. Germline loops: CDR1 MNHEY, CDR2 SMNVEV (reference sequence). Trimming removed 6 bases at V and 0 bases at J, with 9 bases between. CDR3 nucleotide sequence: TGTGCCAGCAGCCTCTTATCTAGCAATCAGCCCCAGCATTTT. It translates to CASSLLSSNQPQHF.

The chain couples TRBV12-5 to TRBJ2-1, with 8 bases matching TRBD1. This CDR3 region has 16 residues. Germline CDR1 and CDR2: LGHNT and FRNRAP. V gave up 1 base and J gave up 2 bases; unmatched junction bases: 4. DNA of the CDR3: TGTGCTAGTGGTTTGGGAGGGGGACAGGCCTACAATGAGCAGTTCTTC. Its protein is CASGLGGGQAYNEQFF.